The sequence of this T cell receptor beta chain was determined in a study of T cell repertoires in cytomegalovirus infection. The wider study: Indicated by public TCR beta signatures were CMV infection and matching HLA type.

This clonotype was detected only a few times. Its antigen is currently unknown. TCRdb analysed the reads with MiXCR anew, one entry per CDR3 protein. The sample consists of approximately 470,000 distinct CDR3 sequences, about 39% of them appearing once. The V and J ends lost 6 bases and 10 bases, in that order; junction bases with no gene match: 15. The CDR3 runs to 15 residues. Germline CDR1 SGHTA, CDR2 FQGNSA. This sequence was found in a human donor in good health (CMV status not recorded). Some clones in this sample may be carry-over from other donors' samples. Sequencing was performed on cultured PBMCs, taken from culture after CMV antigen stimulation. The V call is TRBV7-2, the J call TRBJ2-1; TRBD2 matches at 7 bases. The CDR3: CASSSPGGSYEEQFF. The CDR3 nucleotides read TGTGCCAGCAGTTCTCCCGGCGGGAGTTATGAGGAGCAGTTCTTC.